These 12 T cell receptor beta chains came from one sample sequenced in a study of cytomegalovirus exposure and HLA in healthy donors. This table comes from immunoSEQ multiplex PCR, and its TCRdb copy is limited to in-frame clones, with some not included. The table includes some 59,000 clones, 80% to 90% detected once. Sequenced sample: PBMCs. The receptors here all came from a woman under 30 in good health and CMV-seronegative.

The chain is built from TRBV5-6 and TRBJ2-1, with a tentative D call TRBD2 (5 bases). V lost 4 bases to trimming and J lost 10 bases, with 21 bases between them. The CDR3 totals 15 residues. In germline, CDR1 is SGHDT, CDR2 YYEEEE. The CDR3 sequence is CASSPGLGGPREQFF. DNA for the CDR3: TGTGCCAGCAGCCCTGGGCTGGGCGGGCCGCGAGAGCAGTTCTTC.

This chain connects TRBV2 to TRBJ2-2; D ambiguous. Trimming stripped 8 bases from V and 1 base from J, with 14 bases between. CDR3 length equals 15 residues. Germline V gene data show CDR1 as SNHLY and CDR2 as FYNNEI. The DNA of the CDR3 is TGTGCCAGCCGCGGCGAGGTCGGGAACACCGGGGAGCTGTTTTTT. Protein: CASRGEVGNTGELFF.

This chain uses TRBV5-4 with TRBJ1-2; the D gene is possibly TRBD1 (6 bases). The CDR3 loop spans 15 amino acids. Germline V gene data show CDR1 as SGHNT and CDR2 as YYREEE (reference sequence). Trimming cost V 1 base and J 3 bases, with 13 bases left between them. The CDR3 DNA follows: TGTGCCAGCAGCTTGCTACAGGGCCCCGACTATGGCTACACCTTC. Encoded protein: CASSLLQGPDYGYTF.

The J gene is TRBJ1-2, the V gene TRBV20-1, with 7 bases matching TRBD1. This CDR3 is built from 11 residues. Per germline, CDR1 DFQATT and CDR2 SNEGSKA (reference sequence). J was trimmed by 6 bases and V by 6 bases; bases with no gene match: 4. DNA of the CDR3: TGCAGTGCCCCGGGGACAGATGGCTACACCTTC. It encodes CSAPGTDGYTF.

V gene TRBV7-6 combines with J gene TRBJ2-5, with D possibly TRBD1 on 6 matching bases. The germline gives CDR1 SGHVS, CDR2 FNYEAQ. The CDR3 runs to 15 residues. V gave up 2 bases and J gave up 5 bases, with 15 bases separating them. The CDR3, as DNA: TGTGCCAGCAGCTTAAGGGGGACGGGCGGGGAGACCCAGTACTTC. Protein product: CASSLRGTGGETQYF.

This sequence joins TRBV6-1 and TRBJ2-7, with D uncertain. CDR3 length: 14 amino acids. The V and J ends lost 2 bases and 0 bases respectively, with 8 bases between them. CDR1 is MNHNS, CDR2 SASEGT, per germline. CDR3 loop: CASSEWAISYEQYF. The CDR3 region has the DNA TGTGCCAGCAGTGAATGGGCAATCTCCTACGAGCAGTACTTC.

In this sample, this clone turned up once. The chain recombines TRBV30 with TRBJ2-1, with D possibly being TRBD2 (5 bases). The CDR3 contains 13 residues. V lost 0 bases, J lost 9 bases, and 12 bases lay in between. The germline gives CDR1 GTSNPN, CDR2 SVGIG (reference sequence). The CDR3 reads CAWSVPGSGEQFF. The CDR3 nucleotides are TGTGCCTGGAGTGTCCCGGGGTCGGGTGAGCAGTTCTTC.

This chain connects TRBV6-1 to TRBJ1-2; tentative D call: TRBD1 (6 bases). CDR3 size: 13 residues. V was clipped by 6 bases and J by 0 bases, with 8 bases between them. Germline assignment: CDR1 MNHNS and CDR2 SASEGT. The CDR3 loop reads CASRDSANYGYTF. In DNA form, the CDR3 reads TGTGCCAGCAGGGACAGTGCTAACTATGGCTACACCTTC.

The CDR3 loop is CASSQEVLAVYNEQFF. In DNA, the CDR3 is TGTGCCAGCAGCCAAGAGGTATTAGCGGTCTACAATGAGCAGTTCTTC. The V and J genes are TRBV4-2 and TRBJ2-1, with a possible D match to TRBD2 (6 bases). Between the trimmed V and J ends, which lost 0 bases and 3 bases, there was a span of 12 bases. The germline gives CDR1 LGHNA, CDR2 YNFKEQ. The CDR3 length is 16 residues.

The chain is built from TRBV9 and TRBJ2-5, with D possibly being TRBD2 (6 bases). This CDR3 is built from 13 residues. V was clipped by 3 bases and J by 5 bases, with 11 bases between them. Per germline, CDR1 SGDLS and CDR2 YYNGEE. CDR3 sequence reads: CASSARAGETQYF. CDR3 bases: TGTGCCAGCAGCGCCCGAGCGGGCGAGACCCAGTACTTC. The full variable domain, in which reference TRBV9 and TRBJ2-5 provide the parts outside the CDR3, is DSGVTQTPKHLITATGQRVTLRCSPRSGDLSVYWYQQSLDQGLQFLIQYYNGEERAKGNILERFSAQQFPDLHSELNLSSLELGDSALYFCASSARAGETQYFGPGTRLLVL.

This rearrangement joins TRBV5-4 to TRBJ1-5; maybe TRBD1 (6 bases). The CDR3 spans 16 residues. The germline V and J ends were trimmed by 0 bases and 2 bases, with 12 bases remaining between them. From germline, CDR1 is SGHNT and CDR2 YYREEE (reference sequence). CDR3 amino acids: CASSLGGGVGNQPQHF. The CDR3 DNA follows: TGTGCCAGCAGCTTGGGGGGGGGCGTAGGCAATCAGCCCCAGCATTTT. Variable domain in full (rest from reference TRBV5-4 and TRBJ1-5): ETGVTQSPTHLIKTRGQQVTLRCSSQSGHNTVSWYQQALGQGPQFIFQYYREEENGRGNFPPRFSGLQFPNYSSELNVNALELDDSALYLCASSLGGGVGNQPQHFGDGTRLSIL.

The V and J genes are TRBV2 and TRBJ1-2; a possible D gene is TRBD1 (5 bases). CDR3 length: 15 residues. Trimming shortened V by 4 bases and J by 8 bases, and 20 bases separated the two germline ends. Germline V lookup: CDR1 SNHLY, CDR2 FYNNEI. The CDR3 here is CASSGQGRVTRGYTF. Written as DNA, the CDR3 is TGTGCCAGCAGTGGCCAGGGCAGGGTTACGAGGGGCTACACCTTC.